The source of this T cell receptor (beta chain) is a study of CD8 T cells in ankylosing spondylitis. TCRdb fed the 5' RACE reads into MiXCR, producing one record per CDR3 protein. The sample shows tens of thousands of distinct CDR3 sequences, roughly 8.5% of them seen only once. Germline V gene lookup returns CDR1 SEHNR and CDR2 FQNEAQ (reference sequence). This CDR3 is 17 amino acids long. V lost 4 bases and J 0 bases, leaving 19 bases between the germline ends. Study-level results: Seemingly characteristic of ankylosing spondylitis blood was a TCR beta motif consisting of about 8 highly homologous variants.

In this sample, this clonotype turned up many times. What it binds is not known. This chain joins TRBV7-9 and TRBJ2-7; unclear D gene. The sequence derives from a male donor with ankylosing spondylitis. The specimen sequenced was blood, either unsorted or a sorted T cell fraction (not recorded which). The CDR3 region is CASSSQSAPGLSYEQYV. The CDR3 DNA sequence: TGTGCCAGCAGCTCCCAAAGTGCACCGGGTCTCTCCTACGAGCAGTACGTC.